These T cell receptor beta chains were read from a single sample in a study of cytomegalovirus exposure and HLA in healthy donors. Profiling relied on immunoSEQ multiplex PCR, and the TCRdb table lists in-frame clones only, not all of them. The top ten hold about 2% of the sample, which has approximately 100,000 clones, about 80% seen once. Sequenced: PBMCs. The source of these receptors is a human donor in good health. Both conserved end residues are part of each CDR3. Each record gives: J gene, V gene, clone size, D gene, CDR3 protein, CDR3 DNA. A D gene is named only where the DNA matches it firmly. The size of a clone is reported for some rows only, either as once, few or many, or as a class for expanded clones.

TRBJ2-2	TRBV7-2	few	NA	CASSLSGLELFF	TGTGCCAGCAGCTTATCAGGGTTGGAACTGTTTTTT
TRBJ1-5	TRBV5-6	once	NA	CASSNRVSQNQPQHF	TGTGCCAGCAGCAACAGGGTTTCCCAAAATCAGCCCCAGCATTTT
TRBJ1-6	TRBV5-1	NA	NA	CASSFGVDSPLHF	TGCGCCAGCAGCTTCGGGGTTGATTCACCCCTCCACTTT
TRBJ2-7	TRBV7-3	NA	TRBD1	CASSLQPGTAYEQYF	TGTGCCAGCAGCCTACAACCCGGGACAGCCTACGAGCAGTACTTC
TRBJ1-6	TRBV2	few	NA	CASREQGSYSPLHF	TGTGCCAGCAGGGAACAGGGTAGTTATTCACCCCTCCACTTT
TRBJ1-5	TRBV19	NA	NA	CASSIVEYNQPQHF	TGTGCCAGTAGTATAGTAGAGTACAATCAGCCCCAGCATTTT
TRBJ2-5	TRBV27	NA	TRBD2	CASGRWGGVETQYF	TGTGCCAGCGGCCGCTGGGGGGGAGTAGAGACCCAGTACTTC
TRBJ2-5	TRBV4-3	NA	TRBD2	CASSQQIAGGSGTQYF	TGCGCCAGCAGCCAACAAATAGCGGGGGGATCTGGGACCCAGTACTTC
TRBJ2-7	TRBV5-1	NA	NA	CASSFRTDPYEQYF	TGCGCCAGCAGCTTTCGGACAGACCCCTACGAGCAGTACTTC
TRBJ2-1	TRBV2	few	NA	CASSPRGNHNEQFF	TGTGCCAGCAGTCCAAGGGGGAACCACAATGAGCAGTTCTTC
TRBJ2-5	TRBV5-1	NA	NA	CASSPQDWDQETQYF	TGCGCCAGCAGCCCCCAGGACTGGGACCAAGAGACCCAGTACTTC
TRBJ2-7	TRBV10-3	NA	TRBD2	CAIGAGGGTGPYEQYF	TGTGCCATCGGGGCAGGCGGGGGTACGGGTCCATACGAGCAGTACTTC
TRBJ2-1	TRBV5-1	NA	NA	CASSLSLNNEQFF	TGCGCCAGCAGCTTGAGCCTAAACAATGAGCAGTTCTTC
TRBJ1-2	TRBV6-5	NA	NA	CASTAGWRGYTF	TGTGCCAGCACCGCCGGGTGGCGAGGCTACACCTTC
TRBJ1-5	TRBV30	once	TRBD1	CAWSEDRGTAQHF	TGTGCCTGGAGTGAGGACAGGGGGACAGCCCAGCATTTT
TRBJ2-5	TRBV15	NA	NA	CATSRDLRGAETQYF	TGTGCCACCAGCAGAGATCTTAGGGGTGCAGAGACCCAGTACTTC
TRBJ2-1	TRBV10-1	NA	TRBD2	CASSESNRGRPPYNEQFF	TGCGCCAGCAGTGAGTCGAATCGCGGGAGGCCCCCCTACAATGAGCAGTTCTTC
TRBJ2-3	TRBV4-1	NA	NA	CASSRLTSAGSSDTQYF	TGCGCCAGCAGCCGTCTCACGTCGGCGGGTAGCTCAGATACGCAGTATTTT
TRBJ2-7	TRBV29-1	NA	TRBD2	CSAESGSGYEQYF	TGCAGCGCCGAAAGCGGGAGTGGGTACGAGCAGTACTTC
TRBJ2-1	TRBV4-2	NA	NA	CASSQDHGSSYNEQFF	TGTGCCAGCAGCCAAGATCACGGGAGCTCCTACAATGAGCAGTTCTTC
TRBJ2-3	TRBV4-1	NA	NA	CASSQELRGPDTQYF	TGCGCCAGCAGCCAAGAATTGCGGGGACCTGATACGCAGTATTTT
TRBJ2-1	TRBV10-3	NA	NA	CAISDWDMLYREQFF	TGTGCCATCAGTGATTGGGACATGTTATACAGGGAGCAGTTCTTC
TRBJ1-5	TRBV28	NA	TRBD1	CAGRGRQGVSNQPQHF	TGTGCCGGCAGGGGGCGACAGGGGGTGAGCAATCAGCCCCAGCATTTT
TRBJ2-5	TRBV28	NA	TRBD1	CASSFVTGQETQYF	TGTGCCAGCAGTTTCGTGACAGGGCAAGAGACCCAGTACTTC
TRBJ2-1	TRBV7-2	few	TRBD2	CASSQQSGRPAGPWDEQFF	TGTGCCAGCAGTCAACAAAGCGGGAGGCCCGCTGGACCATGGGATGAGCAGTTCTTC
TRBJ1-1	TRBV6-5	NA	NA	CASRPSDREAFF	TGTGCCAGCAGACCAAGCGACAGAGAAGCTTTCTTT
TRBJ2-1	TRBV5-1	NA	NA	CASGEDAGRNEQFF	TGCGCCAGCGGGGAGGACGCAGGTCGCAATGAGCAGTTCTTC
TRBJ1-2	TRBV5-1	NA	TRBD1	CASSLTRQGKGGGYTF	TGCGCCAGCAGCTTGACCCGACAGGGCAAGGGAGGTGGCTACACCTTC